This paragraph covers one T cell receptor beta chain sequence. Other DNA sequences of this sample code for an identical CDR3. The CDR3 sequence is 13 residues long. CDR1 is SGHDT and CDR2 is YYEEEE in the germline V gene. Trimming removed 2 bases at V and 3 bases at J, with 8 bases between. Sequencing used immunoSEQ multiplex PCR; TCRdb keeps in-frame clones, though not all of them. This table has approximately 170,000 clones, 91% appearing once. These data come from a study of control samples from healthy donors and cancer patients. Sequencing was done on a sample of blood. This sequence originates from a woman under 40 in good health. The V and J genes are TRBV5-6 and TRBJ1-2, with a weak D call TRBD1 (5 bases). CDR3 amino acids: CASSFQGYYGYTF. Here the CDR3 DNA reads TGTGCCAGCAGCTTCCAGGGCTACTATGGCTACACCTTC.